These T cell receptor beta chains were read from a single sample in a study of blood T cell repertoires in COVID-19. Assay used: immunoSEQ multiplex PCR; TCRdb lists only in-frame clones, some missing. This table holds about 28,000 clones, over 75% found once. Sequenced: peripheral blood. The receptors derive from a human donor in a cohort sampled during active COVID-19. The CDR3 runs from the conserved cysteine through the conserved F or W. Each record gives: V gene, J gene, clone size, D gene, CDR3 protein, CDR3 DNA. The D gene is left open where the match is weak. For some rows the clone size is stated as once, few or many, or as a class when expanded; others skip it.

TRBV2	TRBJ1-2	once	TRBD1	CASRIISGGGYGYTF	TGTGCCAGCAGGATTATCTCAGGGGGCGGGTATGGCTACACCTTC
TRBV6-5	TRBJ2-7	-	TRBD1	CASSLWQGAEEQYF	TGTGCCAGCAGTTTATGGCAGGGGGCGGAAGAGCAGTACTTC
TRBV6-2/TRBV6-3	TRBJ2-5	-	TRBD1	CASSLGNRGPAKETQYF	TGTGCCAGCAGTTTAGGGAACAGGGGACCCGCCAAAGAGACCCAGTACTTC
TRBV9	TRBJ2-1	-	TRBD2	CASSSPGGAPSSYNEQFF	TGTGCCAGCAGCTCGCCCGGGGGGGCCCCGAGCTCCTACAATGAGCAGTTCTTC
TRBV14	TRBJ1-4	-	-	CASSRPGQGEKLFF	TGTGCCAGCAGCCGACCGGGACAAGGAGAAAAACTGTTTTTT
TRBV7-9	TRBJ1-4	-	-	CASSLGRTTDEKLFF	TGTGCCAGCAGCTTAGGGCGGACAACGGATGAAAAACTGTTTTTT
TRBV11-2	TRBJ2-7	-	-	CASSPQVYEQYF	TGTGCCAGCAGCCCACAGGTCTACGAGCAGTACTTC
TRBV9	TRBJ1-1	-	TRBD1	CASSPRGQGATEAFF	TGTGCCAGCAGCCCACGGGGACAGGGGGCCACTGAAGCTTTCTTT
TRBV11-3	TRBJ1-6	-	-	CASSSGGLPLHF	TGTGCCAGCAGCTCGGGGGGGTTGCCCCTCCACTTT
TRBV11-2	TRBJ2-3	-	TRBD2	CASSLFLAGVADTQYF	TGTGCCAGCAGCTTGTTTCTAGCGGGGGTCGCGGATACGCAGTATTTT
TRBV30	TRBJ2-7	-	TRBD1	CAWATGGPYEQYF	TGTGCCTGGGCGACAGGGGGACCCTACGAGCAGTACTTC
TRBV28	TRBJ2-7	-	-	CASSLGGAREQYF	TGTGCCAGCAGTTTGGGGGGGGCAAGGGAGCAGTACTTC
TRBV20-1	TRBJ2-5	-	TRBD1	CSARDRGPQYF	TGCAGTGCCCGCGACAGGGGGCCCCAGTACTTC
TRBV12-2	TRBJ2-3	-	-	CASRLGLGVDTQYF	TGTGCAAGTCGCTTAGGGTTAGGGGTGGATACGCAGTATTTT
TRBV15	TRBJ2-1	-	-	CATRLAGSYNEQFF	TGTGCCACCAGGCTCGCAGGGTCCTACAATGAGCAGTTCTTC
TRBV19	TRBJ2-7	-	-	CATKPQGPYEQYF	TGTGCCACCAAACCCCAGGGGCCGTACGAGCAGTACTTC
TRBV19	TRBJ2-5	-	-	CASRAGGAETQYF	TGTGCCAGTAGGGCAGGCGGGGCGGAGACCCAGTACTTC
TRBV7-9	TRBJ2-1	-	-	CASSRTDNEQFF	TGTGCCAGCAGCCGTACAGACAATGAGCAGTTCTTC
TRBV4-1	TRBJ1-2	-	TRBD1	CASSRDRVDGYTF	TGCGCCAGCAGCAGGGACAGGGTTGATGGCTACACCTTC
TRBV7-3	TRBJ1-2	-	-	CATRDTPGNYGYTF	TGTGCCACCCGGGACACCCCGGGAAACTATGGCTACACCTTC
TRBV29-1	TRBJ2-1	-	TRBD1	CSVRDRGNYNEQFF	TGCAGCGTTCGGGACAGGGGGAACTACAATGAGCAGTTCTTC
TRBV29-1	TRBJ2-3	-	-	CSVEDGEVDTQYF	TGCAGCGTGGAGGACGGCGAGGTGGATACGCAGTATTTT
TRBV7-2	TRBJ1-1	-	TRBD1	CASSSQGRNTEAFF	TGTGCCAGCAGCTCACAGGGGCGGAACACTGAAGCTTTCTTT
TRBV11-3	TRBJ2-2	-	-	CASLPQPGSNTGELFF	TGTGCCAGCCTCCCCCAACCGGGGTCCAACACCGGGGAGCTGTTTTTT
TRBV21-1	TRBJ1-6	-	-	CASSFDRGQGPLHF	TGTGCCAGCAGCTTCGACAGGGGCCAAGGACCCCTCCACTTT
TRBV29-1	TRBJ1-1	-	TRBD1	CSVDPTGGMNTEAFF	TGCAGCGTTGACCCGACAGGGGGGATGAACACTGAAGCTTTCTTT
TRBV9	TRBJ1-2	-	-	CASSVDWAGDYYRYTF	TGTGCCAGCAGCGTAGATTGGGCAGGCGACTACTATCGCTACACCTTC
TRBV24-1	TRBJ2-4	-	TRBD1	CATSDRGRRGIQYF	TGTGCCACCAGTGATAGGGGGCGCCGGGGCATTCAGTACTTC
TRBV6-6	TRBJ1-5	-	-	CASSDSSKNPQHF	TGTGCCAGCAGTGACAGCTCCAAGAACCCCCAGCATTTT
TRBV9	TRBJ2-1	-	TRBD2	CASSALLAGLFNEQFF	TGTGCCAGCAGCGCCCTACTAGCGGGGCTCTTCAATGAGCAGTTCTTC
TRBV19	TRBJ1-2	-	TRBD1	CASSIRDSLVYGYTF	TGTGCCAGTAGTATTCGGGACAGCCTTGTCTATGGCTACACCTTC
TRBV5-4	TRBJ2-2	once	-	CASSHAGLGTGELFF	TGTGCCAGCAGCCACGCCGGGTTAGGCACCGGGGAGCTGTTTTTT
TRBV7-9	TRBJ1-2	-	TRBD1	CASSHGQGEDYGYTF	TGTGCCAGCAGCCATGGACAGGGGGAGGACTATGGCTACACCTTC
TRBV4-1	TRBJ2-7	-	TRBD1	CASSQSLRGQGEQYF	TGCGCCAGCAGCCAAAGCCTCCGCGGACAGGGCGAGCAGTACTTC
TRBV30	TRBJ2-5	-	-	CAWKPAPAGTETQYF	TGTGCCTGGAAACCGGCTCCGGCGGGGACGGAGACCCAGTACTTC
TRBV5-4	TRBJ2-1	-	-	CASSYTYNEQFF	TGTGCCAGCAGCTACACCTACAATGAGCAGTTCTTC
TRBV28	TRBJ2-1	-	-	CASRPGGARQSSYNEQFF	TGTGCCAGCAGACCCGGCGGGGCGCGACAGAGCTCCTACAATGAGCAGTTCTTC
TRBV4-2	TRBJ1-2	-	TRBD1	CASSQVPGQGGRGGYTF	TGTGCCAGCAGCCAAGTACCCGGACAGGGAGGTCGAGGGGGCTACACCTTC
TRBV28	TRBJ2-7	-	-	CASSLFSGDEQYF	TGTGCCAGCAGTTTATTTTCGGGTGATGAGCAGTACTTC
TRBV28	TRBJ1-2	-	TRBD1	CASSSGGARGYTF	TGTGCCAGCAGTTCAGGGGGCGCGAGGGGCTACACCTTC
TRBV6-1	TRBJ1-5	-	-	CASSESGESNQPQHF	TGTGCCAGCAGTGAATCCGGGGAGAGCAATCAGCCCCAGCATTTT
TRBV28	TRBJ1-5	-	-	CASSSRIQPQHF	TGTGCCAGCAGTTCTCGTATCCAGCCCCAGCATTTT
TRBV9	TRBJ2-7	-	-	CASSVGWGPYEQYF	TGTGCCAGCAGCGTAGGCTGGGGCCCATACGAGCAGTACTTC
TRBV4-3	TRBJ1-5	-	-	CASSQDGIPGGQPQHF	TGCGCCAGCAGCCAAGATGGTATCCCCGGGGGTCAGCCCCAGCATTTT
TRBV11-1	TRBJ2-1	-	TRBD2	CASSLGRGGYNEQFF	TGTGCCAGCAGCTTAGGGCGGGGGGGATACAATGAGCAGTTCTTC
TRBV7-2	TRBJ1-1	-	-	CAGSHGGVMNTEAFF	TGTGCCGGCAGCCACGGGGGTGTCATGAACACTGAAGCTTTCTTT
TRBV18	TRBJ1-6	-	-	CASSSGPRDNSPLHF	TGTGCCAGCTCAAGCGGTCCGAGGGATAATTCACCCCTCCACTTT
TRBV5-4	TRBJ1-4	-	TRBD1	CASRVDRGSGRLFF	TGTGCCAGCAGGGTGGACAGGGGCTCCGGGAGACTGTTTTTT
TRBV6-5	TRBJ2-5	-	-	CASTRQVKETQYF	TGTGCCAGCACCCGACAGGTAAAGGAGACCCAGTACTTC
TRBV6-1	TRBJ2-1	-	TRBD2	CASSERGGYNEQFF	TGTGCCAGCAGTGAGCGGGGGGGCTACAATGAGCAGTTCTTC
TRBV7-9	TRBJ1-3	-	-	CASSFRQTSGNTIYF	TGTGCCAGCAGCTTTCGACAAACCTCTGGAAACACCATATATTTT
TRBV9	TRBJ1-2	-	TRBD1	CASSHRTGDPYYGYTF	TGTGCCAGCAGCCACAGGACAGGGGACCCCTACTATGGCTACACCTTC
TRBV13	TRBJ2-7	once	TRBD1	CASRENAGTGSYEQYF	TGTGCCAGCAGGGAAAATGCCGGGACAGGGTCCTACGAGCAGTACTTC